This T cell receptor beta chain was sequenced during a study of shared clonotypes between healthy human individuals. Study background: Aged 18 to 49, the donors were two women and a few men. CD8 memory received one plate per donor, CD8 naive two, CD4 memory three and CD4 naive three.

V was trimmed by 3 bases and J by 0 bases, leaving 12 bases between them. The CDR3 is 17 amino acids. Germline loops: CDR1 SGHVS, CDR2 FQNEAQ. Replicate PCRs from sorted subsets contained roughly 220 ng DNA, which is some 29,000 T cell genomes. The assay was immunoSEQ multiplex PCR, and TCRdb's table has in-frame clones only and misses some. This table has 2 million to 3 million clones, roughly 92% appearing once. All donors were healthy HIV-negative adults lacking recent acute infections or vaccinations. The origin of this receptor is a man between 18 and 35 years old in good health. The sample consisted of naive CD4+ T cells sorted from blood. As to subset: CD45RA+ positively selected. The chain links TRBV7-8 to TRBJ2-6, with D perhaps being TRBD1 or TRBD2 (5 bases each). The DNA of the CDR3 is TGTGCCAGCAGCTTGGCAGGGAGTGGCTCTGGGGCCAACGTCCTGACTTTC. Its translation: CASSLAGSGSGANVLTF.